The clone carrying this T cell receptor beta chain was observed a few times. Profiling relied on immunoSEQ multiplex PCR, and the TCRdb table lists in-frame clones only, not all of them. The table includes 280,000 or so clones, about 85% detected once. The V gene's germline CDR1 is MDHEN and CDR2 SYDVKM. Between the trimmed V and J ends, which lost 3 bases and 7 bases, there was a span of 7 bases. This CDR3 spans 11 amino acids. The data derive from a study of blood T cell repertoires in COVID-19. At the level of the study: PBMCs, B-cell-depleted T cells, or T cells were the source of the cDNA or gDNA that made up the material.

The genes are TRBV28 and TRBJ2-7, with D unclear. This receptor was obtained from a human donor in a cohort sampled during active COVID-19. The sequencing sample was made of peripheral blood. CDR3 residues: CASSLRREQYF. The CDR3 bases are TGTGCCAGCAGTTTGAGGCGGGAGCAGTACTTC.